These 14 T cell receptor beta chains came from one sample sequenced in a study of T cells in Graves' hyperthyroidism and ophthalmopathy. Regions amplified from RNA transcripts were the TCR beta CDR3 regions. Initially, a first-round RT-PCR of the TCR CDR3 employed the HTBI primer set. TCRdb redid the calling of the multiplex PCR reads with MiXCR, one entry per CDR3 protein. The table shows hundreds of thousands of distinct CDR3 sequences, with around 14% occurring only once. Sequencing was done on a sample of blood. The source of these receptors is a woman between 18 and 29 years old with Graves' hyperthyroidism.

This clonotype was observed a handful of times. J is TRBJ2-1 and V is TRBV19; weak D call: TRBD1 (7 bases). Trimming shortened V by 2 bases and J by 0 bases, and 11 bases separated the two germline ends. Germline values: CDR1 LNHDA, CDR2 SQIVND (reference sequence). The CDR3 totals 16 residues. As DNA, the CDR3 is TGTGCCAGTAGTATACAGGGGGGATACTCCTACAATGAGCAGTTCTTC. It is translated as CASSIQGGYSYNEQFF.

The chain uses TRBV19 and TRBJ2-1; TRBD2 agrees at 8 bases. Trimming cost V 11 bases and J 7 bases; bases outside gene matches: 19. The CDR3 extends over 16 amino acids. Per germline, CDR1 LNHDA and CDR2 SQIVND (reference sequence). This CDR3 is CAVGVLLAGIGNEQFF. CDR3 nucleotide sequence: TGTGCCGTCGGGGTCCTCCTAGCGGGCATCGGAAATGAGCAGTTCTTC.

CDR3 amino acids: CASSQRQAGGPYNEQFF. CDR3 nucleotides: TGCGCCAGCAGCCAGAGACAAGCGGGGGGGCCGTATAATGAGCAGTTCTTC. The chain is built from TRBV4-1 and TRBJ2-1; 10 bases fit TRBD2. Germline lookup yields CDR1 MGHRA and CDR2 YSYEKL. There are 17 residues in the CDR3. Unmatched junction bases numbered 12, after V lost 3 bases and J lost 7 bases.

The chain links TRBV10-2 to TRBJ2-3, with 7 bases identical to TRBD2. Germline V gene lookup returns CDR1 WSHSY and CDR2 SAAADI. CDR3 length: 15 residues. The V segment lost 0 bases and the J segment 4 bases; nucleotides outside the gene matches: 4. CDR3 in amino acids: CASSESSGLADTQYF. The DNA for the CDR3 is TGCGCCAGCAGTGAGTCGTCTGGACTAGCAGATACGCAGTATTTT.

This clonotype has at least ten counts. The rearrangement links TRBV5-1 to TRBJ1-1, with D tentatively TRBD1 (6 bases). Germline CDR1 reads SGHRS; CDR2 reads YFSETQ. Trimming cost V 4 bases and J 1 base, with 8 bases left between them. The CDR3 length is 13 residues. CDR3 DNA sequence: TGCGCCAGCAGCACACAGGGGAACACTGAAGCTTTCTTT. Its translation: CASSTQGNTEAFF. The full variable domain, in which reference TRBV5-1 and TRBJ1-1 provide the parts outside the CDR3, is KAGVTQTPRYLIKTRGQQVTLSCSPISGHRSVSWYQQTPGQGLQFLFEYFSETQRNKGNFPGRFSGRQFSNSRSEMNVSTLELGDSALYLCASSTQGNTEAFFGQGTRLTVV.

Ten or more counts support this clonotype. The chain combines TRBV14 with TRBJ1-1; D is undetermined. V lost 0 bases and J 1 base, leaving 12 bases between the germline ends. The CDR3 loop spans 16 amino acids. Per germline, CDR1 SGHDN and CDR2 FVKESK. The CDR3 sequence: CASSQDGRLENTEAFF. The CDR3 DNA reads TGTGCCAGCAGCCAAGACGGGAGACTGGAGAACACTGAAGCTTTCTTT.

V gene TRBV20-1 combines with J gene TRBJ2-1; 12 nucleotides line up with TRBD1. V was clipped by 3 bases and J by 3 bases; unmatched bases: 18. This CDR3 has 20 amino acids. Germline V gene lookup returns CDR1 DFQATT and CDR2 SNEGSKA (reference sequence). The CDR3, as DNA: TGCAGTGCTAGTTCGCCCGAGTCCCGGGACAGGGGGCTGAGCTACAATGAGCAGTTCTTC. This encodes CSASSPESRDRGLSYNEQFF.

This clonotype was seen repeatedly, ten times or more. The chain recombines TRBV7-2 with TRBJ2-5; D is undetermined. Trimming stripped 2 bases from V and 8 bases from J, with 9 bases between. The CDR3 has 12 amino acids. Germline CDR1 SGHTA, CDR2 FQGNSA. CDR3 nucleotide sequence: TGTGCCAGCAGCTTATTCGCCGGCACCCAGTACTTC. It codes for CASSLFAGTQYF. Combining the CDR3 with reference TRBV7-2 and TRBJ2-5 gives the whole variable domain GAGVSQSPSNKVTEKGKDVELRCDPISGHTALYWYRQSLGQGLEFLIYFQGNSAPDKSGLPSDRFSAERTGGSVSTLTIQRTQQEDSAVYLCASSLFAGTQYFGPGTRLLVL.

The table lists this clonotype with many counts. V gene TRBV6-2 or TRBV6-3 combines with J gene TRBJ2-7; 13 bases map to TRBD2. Trimming cost V 5 bases and J 2 bases; bases outside gene matches: 3. There are 15 residues in the CDR3. Germline V gene data show CDR1 as MNHEY and CDR2 as SVGEGT. The CDR3 coding sequence is TGTGCCAGCAGTGGGACTAGCGGGGCGACCTACGAGCAGTACTTC. Its protein is CASSGTSGATYEQYF.

In its sample, this clonotype was seen many times. The genes are TRBV6-2 or TRBV6-3 and TRBJ2-7; D unresolved. The V gene lost 0 bases and the J gene lost 4 bases, with 16 bases spanning the gap. This CDR3 spans 16 amino acids. Germline V gene sequence: CDR1 MNHEY, CDR2 SVGEGT. This CDR3 is CASSYSLLEAEYEQYF. The CDR3 DNA reads TGTGCCAGCAGTTACTCGTTGTTAGAGGCGGAGTACGAGCAGTACTTC.

This clonotype was detected a few times. This chain uses TRBV12-3 or TRBV12-4 with TRBJ2-3; no firm D call. Trimming left V 3 bases short and J 0 bases short, with 10 bases between. The CDR3 runs to 15 residues. CDR3 sequence: CASSFQQTSTDTQYF. The CDR3 coding sequence is TGTGCCAGCAGTTTCCAACAGACCAGCACAGATACGCAGTATTTT.

At least ten counts were recorded for this clonotype. The rearrangement links TRBV5-1 to TRBJ2-1; TRBD2 aligns across 9 bases. Germline CDR1 reads SGHRS; CDR2 reads YFSETQ. The CDR3 is made up of 18 amino acids. Losses at the gene ends were 0 bases for V and 7 bases for J; bases not matched to a gene: 14. The CDR3 DNA reads as TGCGCCAGCAGCTTGGAGTTGGGACTAGCCCTTGGGAAAAATGAGCAGTTCTTC. Translation gives CASSLELGLALGKNEQFF.

This clonotype was found a few times. This chain joins TRBV6-5 and TRBJ1-2, with D uncertain. The CDR3 runs 15 residues. Trimming took off 2 bases at V and 2 bases at J, with 12 bases between the two ends. Germline V gene data show CDR1 as MNHEY and CDR2 as SVGAGI. The CDR3 protein is CASSYRTGGNYGYTF. The CDR3 DNA is TGTGCCAGCAGTTACCGGACGGGCGGGAACTATGGCTACACCTTC.

The V call is TRBV11-2, the J call TRBJ1-4; D unresolved. This CDR3 is 19 amino acids long. V was trimmed by 2 bases and J by 2 bases, leaving 21 bases between them. The germline V gene has CDR1 SGHAT and CDR2 FQNNGV. The CDR3 protein is CASSLLGQRSIGTNEKLFF. The CDR3 nucleotides are TGTGCCAGCAGCTTATTAGGTCAGAGGAGCATCGGGACTAATGAAAAACTGTTTTTT.